These T cell receptor beta chains were read from a single sample in a study of blood T cell repertoires in COVID-19. Clones were read by immunoSEQ multiplex PCR, and TCRdb kept only the in-frame ones, dropping some. The sample lists under 200,000 clones, 60% to 85% occurring once. The sample was peripheral blood. The receptors come from a man between 60 and 75 years old with acute or convalescent COVID-19. CDR3s include the opening cysteine and the closing phenylalanine or tryptophan. Some rows mark clone size as missing; the rest say once, few, many or name a class of expanded clone.

CDR3 protein	clone size	J gene	V gene	CDR3 length
CASSPARVVENEQFF	.	TRBJ2-1	TRBV2	15
CASSKMTLRDTEAFF	.	TRBJ1-1	TRBV6-2/TRBV6-3	15
CASSSAGTSGVTDTQYF	.	TRBJ2-3	TRBV6-2/TRBV6-3	17
CASSIQGAGGYTF	.	TRBJ1-2	TRBV5-6	13
CASSRGAPGETQYF	.	TRBJ2-5	TRBV6-5	14
CASSQDRGNYGYTF	.	TRBJ1-2	TRBV4-2	14
CASSGRDYSNQPQHF	many	TRBJ1-5	TRBV7-8	15
CASSVGGLAGFQETQYF	.	TRBJ2-5	TRBV9	17
CASRAGGTGVKGYTF	.	TRBJ1-2	TRBV6-5	15
CASSYSGGHEQFF	few	TRBJ2-1	TRBV27	13
CASSLTGWGEAFF	.	TRBJ1-1	TRBV7-8	13
CASSPRGGMNTEAFF	.	TRBJ1-1	TRBV11-3	15
CASSLQISAYNEQFF	.	TRBJ2-1	TRBV7-3	15
CASSVGAGVSTDTQYF	.	TRBJ2-3	TRBV9	16
CASSGRTGGMAFF	.	TRBJ1-1	TRBV25-1	13